This TCR beta chain was sequenced during a study of blood T cell repertoires in COVID-19. Study-wide background: In each case, the material was cDNA or gDNA derived from T cells, B-cell-depleted T cells, or PBMCs.

The authors' processing: Amplification from reference gene primers served as the basis for estimated nucleated cell counts. Method: immunoSEQ multiplex PCR; TCRdb's copy keeps in-frame clones and lacks some. Clone size and V and J calls were adopted from that table, with D and trimming inferred from the DNA. This table holds approximately 91,000 clones, about four fifths found once. This TCR was sampled from an elderly woman with acute or convalescent COVID-19. Sequenced material: peripheral blood.

The CDR3 protein is CASSYGSGYTF. CDR3 sequence (DNA): TGTGCCAGCAGTTACGGTAGTGGCTACACCTTC. The chain has TRBV6-2 or TRBV6-3 and TRBJ1-2; D is unresolved. The CDR3 totals 11 residues. The germline V and J ends were trimmed by 2 bases and 7 bases, with 5 bases remaining between them. CDR1 and CDR2 from the germline V gene are MNHEY and SVGEGT.